These 15 T cell receptor beta chains share one sample of origin, sequenced in a study of blood T cell repertoires in COVID-19. Generated by immunoSEQ multiplex PCR, the TCRdb table keeps only in-frame clones and is missing some. The data show over 100,000 clones, roughly 89% seen once. The sample was peripheral blood. These receptors all come from a man between 60 and 70 years old with COVID-19, enrolled during active disease.

The rearrangement joins TRBV5-1 to TRBJ2-1; 9 bases align to TRBD2. This CDR3 is built from 15 residues. Germline-derived CDR1 and CDR2 are SGHRS and YFSETQ. J gave up 8 bases and V 5 bases, and 11 bases lay outside the gene matches. This CDR3 reads CASSSRASGAHEQFF. CDR3 DNA: TGCGCCAGCAGTTCACGGGCTAGCGGGGCACATGAGCAGTTCTTC.

J is TRBJ1-2 and V is TRBV5-5, with D hard to call. This CDR3 is built from 16 residues. V dropped 3 bases and J dropped 0 bases, with 15 bases sitting between them. The germline gives CDR1 SGHKS, CDR2 YYEKEE (reference sequence). The CDR3 nucleotides are TGTGCCAGCAGCTCCGACCCGCACGGAGCTAACTATGGCTACACCTTC. Translation: CASSSDPHGANYGYTF.

Concerning this clone itself: The sample holds other DNA sequences that translate to the same CDR3. The genes are TRBV20-1 and TRBJ1-1, with 10 bases aligning to TRBD1. The J segment lost 10 bases and the V segment lost 3 bases, leaving 2 bases of the junction unmatched. CDR3 length: 11 residues. Germline-derived CDR1 and CDR2 are DFQATT and SNEGSKA (reference sequence). The CDR3 here is CSASDRGLAFF. CDR3 in DNA: TGCAGTGCTAGTGACAGGGGGCTAGCTTTCTTT.

This sequence joins TRBV7-2 and TRBJ2-2, with no clear D. V shed 5 bases and J shed 2 bases, with 6 bases lying between them. The CDR3 totals 13 residues. Looked up from germline, CDR1 is SGHTA and CDR2 is FQGNSA. The CDR3 DNA sequence: TGTGCCAGCAGCCCTTATAACACCGGGGAGCTGTTTTTT. As protein: CASSPYNTGELFF.

J is TRBJ2-3 and V is TRBV11-2; TRBD1 is a possible D gene (6 bases). The CDR3 contains 18 residues. Per the germline V gene, CDR1 is SGHAT and CDR2 is FQNNGV. The V end lost 2 bases, the J end lost 6 bases, and 24 bases lay between the germline ends. The CDR3 loop is CASSLSAGAPQSADTQYF. CDR3 DNA: TGTGCCAGCAGCTTATCGGCAGGGGCCCCCCAGTCTGCTGATACGCAGTATTTT. Using reference TRBV11-2 and TRBJ2-3 for the parts outside the CDR3, the full variable domain is EAGVAQSPRYKIIEKRQSVAFWCNPISGHATLYWYQQILGQGPKLLIQFQNNGVVDDSQLPKDRFSAERLKGVDSTLKIQPAKLEDSAVYLCASSLSAGAPQSADTQYFGPGTRLTVL.

The chain has TRBV19 and TRBJ1-2; D perhaps matches TRBD1 (6 bases). Germline V gene lookup returns CDR1 LNHDA and CDR2 SQIVND (reference sequence). The V gene lost 7 bases and the J gene lost 6 bases, with 18 bases spanning the gap. CDR3 length: 14 amino acids. CDR3 bases: TGTGCCAGTACCCTAGGGGGGGCGACTAATGGCTACACCTTC. Translated, it gives CASTLGGATNGYTF.

The chain carries TRBV12-3 or TRBV12-4 and TRBJ1-4, with D unclear. The germline V and J ends were trimmed by 6 bases and 7 bases, with 12 bases remaining between them. CDR3 size: 13 residues. CDR3 residues: CASSYMAGEKLFF. CDR3 nucleotide sequence: TGTGCCAGCAGCTACATGGCAGGTGAAAAACTGTTTTTT.

The V gene is TRBV7-9, the J gene TRBJ2-7; 9 nucleotides match TRBD2. The CDR3 contains 14 residues. Germline V lookup: CDR1 SEHNR, CDR2 FQNEAQ (reference sequence). V shed 3 bases and J 5 bases; nucleotides not matched to a gene: 5. CDR3 region: CASSFAGGPNEQYF. The CDR3 DNA reads as TGTGCCAGCAGCTTCGCGGGGGGGCCGAACGAGCAGTACTTC.

The chain has TRBV6-5 and TRBJ1-2; TRBD1 agrees at 7 bases. Germline-derived CDR1 and CDR2 are MNHEY and SVGAGI. V shed 6 bases and J 7 bases; nucleotides not matched to a gene: 8. CDR3 size: 13 residues. CDR3 protein: CASRTGSPGGYTF. DNA for the CDR3: TGTGCCAGCAGGACAGGGAGCCCAGGTGGCTACACCTTC.

J is TRBJ1-6 and V is TRBV6-5; D is unresolved. Germline values: CDR1 MNHEY, CDR2 SVGAGI. This CDR3 has 14 residues. V was shortened by 7 bases and J by 7 bases, with 14 bases between the two germline ends. The CDR3 DNA reads as TGTGCCAGCAACCCACTTTCGGGGAATTCACCCCTCCACTTT. It codes for CASNPLSGNSPLHF.

The chain employs TRBV2 and TRBJ2-7; maybe TRBD2 (7 bases). Germline-derived CDR1 and CDR2 are SNHLY and FYNNEI. The CDR3 covers 14 residues. Trimming took off 2 bases at V and 0 bases at J, with 8 bases between the two ends. CDR3 protein: CASSERGASYEQYF. DNA for the CDR3: TGTGCCAGCAGTGAACGGGGGGCCTCCTACGAGCAGTACTTC.

The chain employs TRBV13 and TRBJ2-3; 11 nucleotides agree with TRBD2. The CDR3 has 17 residues. Germline V gene lookup returns CDR1 PRHDT and CDR2 FYEKMQ (reference sequence). With 5 bases clipped from V and 1 base from J, the junction kept 8 bases outside the gene matches. In DNA, the CDR3 is TGTGCCAGCAGCACGATACCGGGACTAGCGGGCACAGATACGCAGTATTTT. Protein sequence: CASSTIPGLAGTDTQYF.

This chain links TRBV24-1 with TRBJ1-2; 9 nucleotides line up with TRBD1. Looked up from germline, CDR1 is KGHDR and CDR2 is SFDVKD. J lost 4 bases, V lost 4 bases, and 6 bases had no gene match. The length of the CDR3 is 15 residues. The CDR3 protein is CATSDHGTGLYGYTF. CDR3 DNA: TGTGCCACCAGTGACCATGGGACAGGGCTCTATGGCTACACCTTC.

The chain couples TRBV18 to TRBJ1-1, with D perhaps TRBD1 (6 bases). The CDR3 runs 15 residues. Trimming shortened V by 3 bases and J by 1 base, and 12 bases separated the two germline ends. Germline CDR1 KGHSH, CDR2 LQKENI. CDR3 region: CASSPSDRRNTEAFF. The CDR3 DNA reads TGTGCCAGCTCACCCTCGGACAGAAGGAACACTGAAGCTTTCTTT.

Here the CDR3 reads CASSLSGKTQYF. CDR3 DNA: TGTGCCAGCAGCCTATCCGGGAAGACCCAGTACTTC. The V call is TRBV11-3, the J call TRBJ2-5, with a possible D match to TRBD2 (5 bases). V was cut by 5 bases and J by 6 bases, with 10 bases left in between. In germline, CDR1 is SGHNT, CDR2 YENEEA. The CDR3 is 12 residues long.